Listed here is a single TCR beta chain. The CDR3 is 15 amino acids. V shed 5 bases and J shed 0 bases, with 10 bases lying between them. Germline V gene data show CDR1 as SGHAT and CDR2 as FQNNGV. Data came from immunoSEQ multiplex PCR; TCRdb stores just in-frame clones and leaves some out. The sample has 15,000 to 20,000 clones, more than 75% seen once. This record comes from a study of technical replicates of blood from a few donors. The chain joins TRBV11-2 to TRBJ2-2; possible D gene TRBD2, 6 bases. The sample comprised PBMCs. The origin of this receptor is a human donor in good health. CDR3 DNA: TGTGCCAGCAGCATCCGACTAGCGAACACCGGGGAGCTGTTTTTT. As protein: CASSIRLANTGELFF.